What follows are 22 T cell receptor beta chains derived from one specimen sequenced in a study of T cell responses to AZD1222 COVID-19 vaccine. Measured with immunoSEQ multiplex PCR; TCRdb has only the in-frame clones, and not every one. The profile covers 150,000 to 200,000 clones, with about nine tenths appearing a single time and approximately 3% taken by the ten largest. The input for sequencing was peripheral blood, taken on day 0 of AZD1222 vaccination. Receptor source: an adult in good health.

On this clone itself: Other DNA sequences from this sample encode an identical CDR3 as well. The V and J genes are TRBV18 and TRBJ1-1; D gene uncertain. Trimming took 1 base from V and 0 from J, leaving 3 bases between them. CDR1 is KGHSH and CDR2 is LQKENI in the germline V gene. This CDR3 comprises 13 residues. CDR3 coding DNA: TGTGCCAGCTCACCACAGGTGAACACTGAAGCTTTCTTT. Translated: CASSPQVNTEAFF.

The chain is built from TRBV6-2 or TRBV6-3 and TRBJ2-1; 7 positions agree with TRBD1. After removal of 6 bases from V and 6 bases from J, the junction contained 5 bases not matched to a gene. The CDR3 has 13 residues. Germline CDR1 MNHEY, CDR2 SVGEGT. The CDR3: CASSQGQINEQFF. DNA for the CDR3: TGTGCCAGCAGCCAGGGACAGATCAATGAGCAGTTCTTC.

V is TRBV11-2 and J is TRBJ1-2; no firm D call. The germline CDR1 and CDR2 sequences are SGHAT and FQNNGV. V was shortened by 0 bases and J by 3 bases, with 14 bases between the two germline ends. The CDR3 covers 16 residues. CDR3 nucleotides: TGTGCCAGCAGCTTAGATCCGACGTCTTTAGACTATGGCTACACCTTC. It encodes CASSLDPTSLDYGYTF.

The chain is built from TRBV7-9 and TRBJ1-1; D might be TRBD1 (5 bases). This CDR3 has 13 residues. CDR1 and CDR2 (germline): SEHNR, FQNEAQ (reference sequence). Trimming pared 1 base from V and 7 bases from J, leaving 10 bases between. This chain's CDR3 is CASSLGAGGEAFF. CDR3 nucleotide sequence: TGTGCCAGCAGCTTAGGGGCTGGGGGTGAAGCTTTCTTT.

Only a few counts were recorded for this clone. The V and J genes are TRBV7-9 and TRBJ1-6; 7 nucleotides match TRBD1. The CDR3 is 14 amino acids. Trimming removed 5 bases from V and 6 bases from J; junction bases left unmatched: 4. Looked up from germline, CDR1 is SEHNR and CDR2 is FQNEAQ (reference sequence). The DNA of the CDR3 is TGTGCCAGCAGCACGACAGGGATTAATTCACCCCTCCACTTT. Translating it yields CASSTTGINSPLHF.

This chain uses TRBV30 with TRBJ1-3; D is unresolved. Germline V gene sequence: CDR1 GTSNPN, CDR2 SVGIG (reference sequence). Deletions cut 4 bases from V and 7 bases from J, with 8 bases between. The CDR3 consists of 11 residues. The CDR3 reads CAWTTANTIYF. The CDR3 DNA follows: TGTGCCTGGACAACGGCGAACACCATATATTTT.

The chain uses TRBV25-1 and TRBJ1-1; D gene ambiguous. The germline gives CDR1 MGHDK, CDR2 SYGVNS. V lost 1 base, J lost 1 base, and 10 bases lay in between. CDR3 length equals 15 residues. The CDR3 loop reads CASSEWSGENTEAFF. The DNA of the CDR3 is TGTGCCAGCAGTGAATGGTCAGGAGAGAACACTGAAGCTTTCTTT.

DNA for the CDR3: TGTGCCAGCAGCTCCGTGGGACAGGGTCCGAACACCGGGGAGCTGTTTTTT. Its protein is CASSSVGQGPNTGELFF. The V and J genes are TRBV7-9 and TRBJ2-2; 9 bases align to TRBD1. The V gene's germline CDR1 is SEHNR and CDR2 FQNEAQ (reference sequence). The CDR3 runs 17 residues. The V and J ends lost 4 bases and 0 bases, in that order; junction bases with no gene match: 6.

CDR3 coding DNA: TGTGCCATCAGTGGGCACAGTCCGAGCTCCTACGAGCAGTACTTC. Its translation: CAISGHSPSSYEQYF. This rearrangement joins TRBV10-3 to TRBJ2-7; D not resolved. V was trimmed by 4 bases and J by 0 bases, leaving 13 bases between them. The germline CDR1 and CDR2 sequences are ENHRY and SYGVKD. This CDR3 is built from 15 residues.

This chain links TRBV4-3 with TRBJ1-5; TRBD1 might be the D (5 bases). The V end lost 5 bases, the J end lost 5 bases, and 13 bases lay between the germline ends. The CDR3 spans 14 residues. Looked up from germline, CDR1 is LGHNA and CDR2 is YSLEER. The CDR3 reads CASSMQGRDQPQHF. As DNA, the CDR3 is TGCGCCAGCAGCATGCAGGGAAGGGATCAGCCCCAGCATTTT.

The CDR3 reads CASSYERGGRNTIYF. The CDR3 region has the DNA TGTGCCAGCAGTTACGAGAGGGGTGGCCGAAACACCATATATTTT. V usage is TRBV6-2 or TRBV6-3 and J usage is TRBJ1-3; weak D call: TRBD1 (5 bases). With 2 bases removed from V and 5 bases from J, the gap between germline ends came to 13 bases. Germline values: CDR1 MNHEY, CDR2 SVGEGT. CDR3 length: 15 residues.

CDR3 in amino acids: CSAQPQETQYF. The DNA of the CDR3 is TGCAGCGCCCAACCCCAAGAGACCCAGTACTTC. This sequence joins TRBV29-1 and TRBJ2-5; D is undetermined. This CDR3 has 11 residues. Trimming took off 7 bases at V and 1 base at J, with 7 bases between the two ends. Germline V gives CDR1 SQVTM, CDR2 ANQGSEA.

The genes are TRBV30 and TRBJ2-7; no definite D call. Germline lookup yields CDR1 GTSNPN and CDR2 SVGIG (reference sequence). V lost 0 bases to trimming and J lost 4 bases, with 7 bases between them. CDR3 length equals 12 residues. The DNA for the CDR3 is TGTGCCTGGAGTGTTGGAGAATACGAGCAGTACTTC. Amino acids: CAWSVGEYEQYF.

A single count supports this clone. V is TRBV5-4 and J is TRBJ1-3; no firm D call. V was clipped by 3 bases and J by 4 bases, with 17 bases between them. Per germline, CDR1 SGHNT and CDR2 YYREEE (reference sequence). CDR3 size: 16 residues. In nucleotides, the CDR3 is TGTGCCAGCAGCTCCGGGCCCCATCGTCAGGGAAACACCATATATTTT. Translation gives CASSSGPHRQGNTIYF.

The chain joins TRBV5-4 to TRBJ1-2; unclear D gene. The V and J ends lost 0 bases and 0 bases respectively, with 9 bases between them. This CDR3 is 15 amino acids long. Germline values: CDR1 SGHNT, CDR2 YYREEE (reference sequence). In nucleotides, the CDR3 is TGTGCCAGCAGCTTGGCTAGGCCAACTAACTATGGCTACACCTTC. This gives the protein CASSLARPTNYGYTF.

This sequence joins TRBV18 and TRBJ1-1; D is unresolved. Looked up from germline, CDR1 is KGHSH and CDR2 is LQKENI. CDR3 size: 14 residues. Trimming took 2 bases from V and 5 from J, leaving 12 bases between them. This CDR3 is CASSPLALGTEAFF. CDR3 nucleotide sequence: TGTGCCAGCTCACCATTGGCCCTCGGGACTGAAGCTTTCTTT.

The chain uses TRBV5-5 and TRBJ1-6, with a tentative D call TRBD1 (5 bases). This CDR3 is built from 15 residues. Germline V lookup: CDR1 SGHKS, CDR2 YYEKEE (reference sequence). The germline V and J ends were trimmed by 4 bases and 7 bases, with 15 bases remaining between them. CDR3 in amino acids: CASSPFGTGNSPLHF. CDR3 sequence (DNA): TGTGCCAGCAGCCCGTTCGGGACCGGGAATTCACCCCTCCACTTT.

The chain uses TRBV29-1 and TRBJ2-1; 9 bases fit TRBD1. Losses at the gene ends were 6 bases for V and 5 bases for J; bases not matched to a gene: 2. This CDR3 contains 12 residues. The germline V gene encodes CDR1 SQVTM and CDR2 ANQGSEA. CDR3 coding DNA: TGCAGCGTAGGGACAGGGAACAATGAGCAGTTCTTC. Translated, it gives CSVGTGNNEQFF.

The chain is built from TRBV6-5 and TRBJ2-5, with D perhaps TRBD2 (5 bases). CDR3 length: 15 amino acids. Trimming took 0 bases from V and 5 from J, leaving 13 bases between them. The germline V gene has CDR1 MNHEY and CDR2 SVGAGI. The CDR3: CASSYSALAWETQYF. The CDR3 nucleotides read TGTGCCAGCAGTTACTCGGCGCTAGCTTGGGAGACCCAGTACTTC.

In DNA, the CDR3 is TGCGCCAGCAGCTTGGCCGCCGGTGGGGTTAACACTGAAGCTTTCTTT. Translation: CASSLAAGGVNTEAFF. The V gene is TRBV5-1, the J gene TRBJ1-1; D is ambiguous. The CDR3 loop spans 16 amino acids. With 0 bases removed from V and 2 bases from J, the gap between germline ends came to 14 bases. Per germline, CDR1 SGHRS and CDR2 YFSETQ. Using reference TRBV5-1 and TRBJ1-1 for the parts outside the CDR3, the full variable domain is KAGVTQTPRYLIKTRGQQVTLSCSPISGHRSVSWYQQTPGQGLQFLFEYFSETQRNKGNFPGRFSGRQFSNSRSEMNVSTLELGDSALYLCASSLAAGGVNTEAFFGQGTRLTVV.

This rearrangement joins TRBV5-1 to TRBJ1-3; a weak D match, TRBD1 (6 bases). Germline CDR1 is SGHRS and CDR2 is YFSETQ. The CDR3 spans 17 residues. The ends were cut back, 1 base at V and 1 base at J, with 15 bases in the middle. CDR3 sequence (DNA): TGCGCCAGCAGCTTGAGTGGGGCGGACAGATCTGGAAACACCATATATTTT. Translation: CASSLSGADRSGNTIYF.

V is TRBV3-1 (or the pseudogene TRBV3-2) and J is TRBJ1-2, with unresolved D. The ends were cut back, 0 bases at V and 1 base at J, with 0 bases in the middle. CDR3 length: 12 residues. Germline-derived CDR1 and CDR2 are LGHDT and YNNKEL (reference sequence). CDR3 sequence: CASSQDNYGYTF. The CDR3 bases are TGTGCCAGCAGCCAAGATAACTATGGCTACACCTTC.